Listed below are T cell receptor beta chains from one sample, sequenced in a study of OX40 agonist ivuxolimab in advanced cancers. Assay used: immunoSEQ multiplex PCR; TCRdb lists only in-frame clones, some missing. The profile shows 25,000 to 35,000 clones, 79% of them singletons. Sequenced material: CD4+ or CD8+ T cells sorted from blood, taken in a trial of the OX40 agonist ivuxolimab. The origin of the receptors is an adult with an advanced solid tumor such as melanoma, head and neck, liver or kidney cancer. The CDR3 runs from the conserved cysteine through the conserved F or W. Each record gives: CDR3 DNA, CDR3 protein, V gene, J gene, clone size, D gene. A D gene is named only where the DNA matches it firmly. Only part of the rows carry a size: once, few, many, or a class if the clone is expanded.

CDR3 DNA: TGCAGTGCTAGAGCGGCTGAAGGCTACACCTTC; CDR3 protein: CSARAAEGYTF; V gene: TRBV20-1; J gene: TRBJ1-2; clone size: once; D gene: .
CDR3 DNA: TGTGCCAGCAGCACCAAACAGGGGGGAGCCGAGCAGTACTTC; CDR3 protein: CASSTKQGGAEQYF; V gene: TRBV5-4; J gene: TRBJ2-7; clone size: .; D gene: TRBD1
CDR3 DNA: TGTGCCAGCAGCCCAGTACAGGGGACCCGGAATGAAAAACTGTTTTTT; CDR3 protein: CASSPVQGTRNEKLFF; V gene: TRBV7-2; J gene: TRBJ1-4; clone size: .; D gene: TRBD1
CDR3 DNA: TGTGCCAGCAGCTTATCGTTGGGGGAGACCCAGTACTTC; CDR3 protein: CASSLSLGETQYF; V gene: TRBV7-3; J gene: TRBJ2-5; clone size: .; D gene: .
CDR3 DNA: TGTGCCACCAGCAGAGACCGAGGACAGGCCTATGGCTACACCTTC; CDR3 protein: CATSRDRGQAYGYTF; V gene: TRBV15; J gene: TRBJ1-2; clone size: .; D gene: TRBD1
CDR3 DNA: TGCGCCGGCCGACTAGACTCCTCTCCCGGGGAGCTGTTTTTT; CDR3 protein: CAGRLDSSPGELFF; V gene: TRBV5-1; J gene: TRBJ2-2; clone size: .; D gene: .
CDR3 DNA: TGTGCCAGCAGCCTGGGGACAGGATCTAGGGGCACTGAAGCTTTCTTT; CDR3 protein: CASSLGTGSRGTEAFF; V gene: TRBV27; J gene: TRBJ1-1; clone size: .; D gene: TRBD1
CDR3 DNA: TGCGCCAGCAGATTGAGCGCAACACGGGAGTATGGCTACACCTTC; CDR3 protein: CASRLSATREYGYTF; V gene: TRBV5-1; J gene: TRBJ1-2; clone size: .; D gene: .
CDR3 DNA: TGTGCCAGCAGTTACTGGCAGGGCTACGAGCAGTACTTC; CDR3 protein: CASSYWQGYEQYF; V gene: TRBV6-5; J gene: TRBJ2-7; clone size: .; D gene: .
CDR3 DNA: TGTGCCTGGAGTGTACCGGCGGTCTACGAGCAGTACTTC; CDR3 protein: CAWSVPAVYEQYF; V gene: TRBV30; J gene: TRBJ2-7; clone size: .; D gene: .
CDR3 DNA: TGTGCCAGCAGCTTCGGGACACACTACGAGCAGTACTTC; CDR3 protein: CASSFGTHYEQYF; V gene: TRBV11-2; J gene: TRBJ2-7; clone size: .; D gene: .
CDR3 DNA: TGTGCCAGCAGCTTAGTCGCCAGGGAAGCTTTCTTT; CDR3 protein: CASSLVAREAFF; V gene: TRBV7-8; J gene: TRBJ1-1; clone size: .; D gene: .
CDR3 DNA: TGTGCCAGCAGCTTATCGGGACAGGCGGGTCATGGCTACACCTTC; CDR3 protein: CASSLSGQAGHGYTF; V gene: TRBV7-9; J gene: TRBJ1-2; clone size: .; D gene: TRBD1
CDR3 DNA: TGTGCCAGCATACTAGCGGGGGGCAACTACAATGAGCAGTTCTTC; CDR3 protein: CASILAGGNYNEQFF; V gene: TRBV27; J gene: TRBJ2-1; clone size: .; D gene: TRBD2
CDR3 DNA: TGTGCCAGCAGTCCGACGGTGAACACTGAAGCTTTCTTT; CDR3 protein: CASSPTVNTEAFF; V gene: TRBV7-3; J gene: TRBJ1-1; clone size: .; D gene: .
CDR3 DNA: TGTGCCAGTAGCATAGGACTCGGCGGCTACGAGCAGTACTTC; CDR3 protein: CASSIGLGGYEQYF; V gene: TRBV19; J gene: TRBJ2-7; clone size: .; D gene: .
CDR3 DNA: TGTGCCATCACCGGACAGGGTATAGGCTACACCTTC; CDR3 protein: CAITGQGIGYTF; V gene: TRBV10-3; J gene: TRBJ1-2; clone size: .; D gene: TRBD1
CDR3 DNA: TGTGCCAGCAGTTCGATAGCGGGGGCCTACTACAATGAGCAGTTCTTC; CDR3 protein: CASSSIAGAYYNEQFF; V gene: TRBV28; J gene: TRBJ2-1; clone size: .; D gene: TRBD2
CDR3 DNA: TGTGCCAGCAGACGGACAGGGGTCGATGAGCAGTTCTTC; CDR3 protein: CASRRTGVDEQFF; V gene: TRBV6-5; J gene: TRBJ2-1; clone size: once; D gene: TRBD1
CDR3 DNA: TGTGCCAGCAGTCTTGTGTTTCCTGACTCCTACGAGCAGTACTTC; CDR3 protein: CASSLVFPDSYEQYF; V gene: TRBV5-6; J gene: TRBJ2-7; clone size: once; D gene: .
CDR3 DNA: TGTGCCACCAGCCCCCGGTGGGGGGGAAATGAAAAACTGTTTTTT; CDR3 protein: CATSPRWGGNEKLFF; V gene: TRBV15; J gene: TRBJ1-4; clone size: .; D gene: .
CDR3 DNA: TGTGCCACCTCCAAAGGCAGGGGTATGACCGATACGCAGTATTTT; CDR3 protein: CATSKGRGMTDTQYF; V gene: TRBV2; J gene: TRBJ2-3; clone size: .; D gene: .